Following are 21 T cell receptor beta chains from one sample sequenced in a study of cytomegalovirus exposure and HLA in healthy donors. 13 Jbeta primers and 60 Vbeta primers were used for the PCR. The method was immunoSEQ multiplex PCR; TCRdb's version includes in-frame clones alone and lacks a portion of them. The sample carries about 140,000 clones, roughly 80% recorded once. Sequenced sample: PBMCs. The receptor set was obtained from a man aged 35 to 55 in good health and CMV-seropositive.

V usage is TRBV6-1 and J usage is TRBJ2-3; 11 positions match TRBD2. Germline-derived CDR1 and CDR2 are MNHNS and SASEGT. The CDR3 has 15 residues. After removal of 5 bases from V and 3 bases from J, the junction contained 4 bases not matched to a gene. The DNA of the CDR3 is TGTGCCAGCAGTTCTTTAGCGGGGGGGACAGATACGCAGTATTTT. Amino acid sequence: CASSSLAGGTDTQYF.

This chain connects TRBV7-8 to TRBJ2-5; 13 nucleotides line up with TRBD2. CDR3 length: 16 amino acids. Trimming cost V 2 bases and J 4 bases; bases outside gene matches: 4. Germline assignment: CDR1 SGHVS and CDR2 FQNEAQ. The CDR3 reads CASSLTSGGAGETQYF. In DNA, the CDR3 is TGTGCCAGCAGCTTAACTAGCGGGGGGGCAGGAGAGACCCAGTACTTC.

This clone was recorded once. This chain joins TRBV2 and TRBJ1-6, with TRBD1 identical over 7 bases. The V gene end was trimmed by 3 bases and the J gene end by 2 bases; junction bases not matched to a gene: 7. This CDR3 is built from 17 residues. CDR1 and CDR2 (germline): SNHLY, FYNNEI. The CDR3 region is CASSDGGGWAYNSPLHF. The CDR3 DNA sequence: TGTGCCAGCAGTGATGGAGGGGGCTGGGCCTATAATTCACCCCTCCACTTT.

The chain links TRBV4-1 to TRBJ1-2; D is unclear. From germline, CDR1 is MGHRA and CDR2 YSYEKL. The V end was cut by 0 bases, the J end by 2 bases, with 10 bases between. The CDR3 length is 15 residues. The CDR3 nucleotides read TGCGCCAGCAGCCAAGAAAGCAAAGTGAACTATGGCTACACCTTC. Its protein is CASSQESKVNYGYTF.

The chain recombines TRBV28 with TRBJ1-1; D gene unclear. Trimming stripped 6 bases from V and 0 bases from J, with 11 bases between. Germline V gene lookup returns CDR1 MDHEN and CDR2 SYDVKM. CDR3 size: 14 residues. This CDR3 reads CASRRAGMNTEAFF. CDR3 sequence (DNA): TGTGCCAGCAGAAGGGCCGGGATGAACACTGAAGCTTTCTTT.

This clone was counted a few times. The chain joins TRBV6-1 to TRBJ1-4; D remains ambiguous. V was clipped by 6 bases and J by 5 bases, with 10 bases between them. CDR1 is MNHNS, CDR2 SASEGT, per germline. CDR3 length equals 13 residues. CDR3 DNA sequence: TGTGCCAGCAGCTACAGTAAGAATGAAAAACTGTTTTTT. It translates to CASSYSKNEKLFF.

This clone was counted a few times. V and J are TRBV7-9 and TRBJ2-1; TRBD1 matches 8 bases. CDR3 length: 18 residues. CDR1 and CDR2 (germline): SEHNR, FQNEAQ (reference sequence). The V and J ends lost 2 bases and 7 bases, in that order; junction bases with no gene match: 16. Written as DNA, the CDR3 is TGTGCCAGCAGCTTATTGGGGGTGGACAGGGAACTGCGGAATGAGCAGTTCTTC. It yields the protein CASSLLGVDRELRNEQFF.

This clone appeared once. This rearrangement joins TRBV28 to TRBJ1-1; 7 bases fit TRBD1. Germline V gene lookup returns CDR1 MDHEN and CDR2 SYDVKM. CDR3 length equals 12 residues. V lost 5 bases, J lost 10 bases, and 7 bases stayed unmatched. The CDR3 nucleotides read TGTGCCAGCAGTACCAGACAGGGCCGAGCTTTCTTT. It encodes CASSTRQGRAFF.

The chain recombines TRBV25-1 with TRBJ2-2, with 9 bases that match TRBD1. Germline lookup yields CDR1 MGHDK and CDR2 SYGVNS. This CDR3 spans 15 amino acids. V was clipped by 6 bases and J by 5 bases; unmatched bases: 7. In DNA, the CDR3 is TGTGCCAGCAGCCCGAACAGGGGGCTGACCGGGGAGCTGTTTTTT. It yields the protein CASSPNRGLTGELFF.

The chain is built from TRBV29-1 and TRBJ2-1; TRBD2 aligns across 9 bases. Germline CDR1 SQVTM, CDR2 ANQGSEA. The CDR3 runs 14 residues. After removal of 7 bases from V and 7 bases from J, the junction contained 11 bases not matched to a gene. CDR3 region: CSGGAAGGLNEQFF. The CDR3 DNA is TGCAGCGGCGGCGCAGCGGGGGGTCTAAATGAGCAGTTCTTC.

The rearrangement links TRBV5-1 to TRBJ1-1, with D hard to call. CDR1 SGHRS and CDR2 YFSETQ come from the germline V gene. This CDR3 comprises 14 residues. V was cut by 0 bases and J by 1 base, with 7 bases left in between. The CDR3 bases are TGCGCCAGCAGCTTGGCGTCACAGAACACTGAAGCTTTCTTT. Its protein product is CASSLASQNTEAFF.

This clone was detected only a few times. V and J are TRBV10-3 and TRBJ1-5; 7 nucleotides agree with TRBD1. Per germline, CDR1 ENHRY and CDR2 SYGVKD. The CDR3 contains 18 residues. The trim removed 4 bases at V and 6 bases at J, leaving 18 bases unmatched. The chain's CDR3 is CAISAAPPGQNLGQPQHF. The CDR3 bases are TGTGCCATCAGTGCTGCGCCTCCGGGACAGAATTTGGGTCAGCCCCAGCATTTT.

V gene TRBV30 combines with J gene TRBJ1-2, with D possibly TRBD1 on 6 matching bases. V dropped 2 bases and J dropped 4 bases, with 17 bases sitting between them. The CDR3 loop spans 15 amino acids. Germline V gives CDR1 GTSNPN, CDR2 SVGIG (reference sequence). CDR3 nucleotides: TGTGCCTGGAGTCTAACCCTCCAGGACAGCTATGGCTACACCTTC. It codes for CAWSLTLQDSYGYTF.

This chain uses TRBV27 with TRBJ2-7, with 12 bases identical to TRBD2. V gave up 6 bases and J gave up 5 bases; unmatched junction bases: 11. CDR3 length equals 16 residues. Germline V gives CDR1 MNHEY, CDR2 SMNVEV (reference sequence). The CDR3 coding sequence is TGTGCCAGCAGGTCTAGCGGGGGGGCCGGGGTCCACGAGCAGTACTTC. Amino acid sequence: CASRSSGGAGVHEQYF.

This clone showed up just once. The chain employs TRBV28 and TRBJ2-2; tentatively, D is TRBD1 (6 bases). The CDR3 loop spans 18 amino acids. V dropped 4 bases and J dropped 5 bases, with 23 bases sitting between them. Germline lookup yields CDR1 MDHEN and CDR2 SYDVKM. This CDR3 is CASSSSITWDTGTGELFF. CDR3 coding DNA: TGTGCCAGCAGTTCTTCTATCACCTGGGACACAGGGACCGGGGAGCTGTTTTTT. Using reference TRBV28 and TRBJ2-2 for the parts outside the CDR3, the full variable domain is DVKVTQSSRYLVKRTGEKVFLECVQDMDHENMFWYRQDPGLGLRLIYFSYDVKMKEKGDIPEGYSVSREKKERFSLILESASTNQTSMYLCASSSSITWDTGTGELFFGEGSRLTVL.

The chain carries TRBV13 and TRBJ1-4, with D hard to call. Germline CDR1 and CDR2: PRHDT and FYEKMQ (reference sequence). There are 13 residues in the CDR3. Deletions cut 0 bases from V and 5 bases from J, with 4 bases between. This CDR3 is CASSLGLNEKLFF. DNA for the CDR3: TGTGCCAGCAGCTTAGGCCTGAATGAAAAACTGTTTTTT. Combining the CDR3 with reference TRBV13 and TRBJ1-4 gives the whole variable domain AAGVIQSPRHLIKEKRETATLKCYPIPRHDTVYWYQQGPGQDPQFLISFYEKMQSDKGSIPDRFSAQQFSDYHSELNMSSLELGDSALYFCASSLGLNEKLFFGSGTQLSVL.

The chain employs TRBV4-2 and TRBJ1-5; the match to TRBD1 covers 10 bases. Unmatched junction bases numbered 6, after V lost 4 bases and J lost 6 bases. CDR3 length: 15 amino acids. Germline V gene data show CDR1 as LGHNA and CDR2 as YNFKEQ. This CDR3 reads CASSPSGTGVQPQHF. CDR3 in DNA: TGTGCCAGCAGCCCCTCCGGGACAGGGGTTCAGCCCCAGCATTTT.

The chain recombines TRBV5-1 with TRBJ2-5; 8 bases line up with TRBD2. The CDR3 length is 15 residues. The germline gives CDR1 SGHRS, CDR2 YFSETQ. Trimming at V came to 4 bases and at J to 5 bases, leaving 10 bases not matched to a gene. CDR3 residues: CASSVSGKGFETQYF. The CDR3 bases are TGCGCCAGCAGCGTTAGCGGGAAGGGTTTTGAGACCCAGTACTTC.

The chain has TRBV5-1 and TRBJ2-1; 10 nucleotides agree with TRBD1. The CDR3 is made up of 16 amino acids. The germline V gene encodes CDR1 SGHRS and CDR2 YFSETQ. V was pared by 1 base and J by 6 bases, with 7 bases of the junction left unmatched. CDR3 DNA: TGCGCCAGCAGCTTGTTCCAGGGACAGGGGAGCAATGAGCAGTTCTTC. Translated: CASSLFQGQGSNEQFF.

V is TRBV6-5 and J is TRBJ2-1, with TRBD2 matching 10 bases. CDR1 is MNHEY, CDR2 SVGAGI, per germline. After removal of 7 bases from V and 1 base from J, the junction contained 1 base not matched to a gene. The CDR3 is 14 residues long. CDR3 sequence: CASTSGSSYNEQFF. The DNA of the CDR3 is TGTGCCAGCACTAGCGGGAGTTCCTACAATGAGCAGTTCTTC.

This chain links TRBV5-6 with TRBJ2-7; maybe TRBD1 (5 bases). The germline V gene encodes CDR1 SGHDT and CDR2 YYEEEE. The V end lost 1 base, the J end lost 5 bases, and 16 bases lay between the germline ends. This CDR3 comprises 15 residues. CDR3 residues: CASSLSSGNLDEQYF. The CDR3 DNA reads TGTGCCAGCAGCTTGTCGTCAGGGAATTTGGACGAGCAGTACTTC.